This TCR beta chain was found in a study of blood T cell repertoires in COVID-19. Study at large: T cells, B-cell-depleted T cells, or PBMCs provided the cDNA or gDNA that served as material.

The repertoire was sequenced with immunoSEQ multiplex PCR; TCRdb's copy has only in-frame clones and lacks some. In the table there are some 200,000 clones, 75% to 80% of which are singletons. CDR1 is LGHNT and CDR2 is FRNRAP in the germline V gene. Trimming removed 2 bases at V and 4 bases at J, with 14 bases between. The CDR3 sequence is 15 residues long. This TCR derives from a woman in her 70s with acute or convalescent COVID-19. The chain has TRBV12-5 and TRBJ1-1, with D hard to call. The sequenced material came from peripheral blood. The CDR3 coding sequence is TGTGCTAGTGGTTTGACTCAACTCGAGGGCACTGAAGCTTTCTTT. Translating it yields CASGLTQLEGTEAFF.